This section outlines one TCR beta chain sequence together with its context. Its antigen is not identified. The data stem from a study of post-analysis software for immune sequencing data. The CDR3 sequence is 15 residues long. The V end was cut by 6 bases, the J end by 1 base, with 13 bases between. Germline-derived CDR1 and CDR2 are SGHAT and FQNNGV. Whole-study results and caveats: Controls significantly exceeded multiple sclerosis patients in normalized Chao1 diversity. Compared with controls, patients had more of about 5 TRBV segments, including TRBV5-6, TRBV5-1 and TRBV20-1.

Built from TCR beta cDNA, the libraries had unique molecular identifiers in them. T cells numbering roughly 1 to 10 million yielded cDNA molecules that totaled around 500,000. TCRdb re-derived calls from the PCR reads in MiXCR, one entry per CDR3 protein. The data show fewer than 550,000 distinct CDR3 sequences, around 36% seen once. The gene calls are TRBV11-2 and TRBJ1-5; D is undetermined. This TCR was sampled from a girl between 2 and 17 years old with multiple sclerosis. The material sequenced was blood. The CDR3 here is CASSVGGMSNQPQHF. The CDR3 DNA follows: TGTGCCAGCAGTGTAGGAGGTATGAGCAATCAGCCCCAGCATTTT.